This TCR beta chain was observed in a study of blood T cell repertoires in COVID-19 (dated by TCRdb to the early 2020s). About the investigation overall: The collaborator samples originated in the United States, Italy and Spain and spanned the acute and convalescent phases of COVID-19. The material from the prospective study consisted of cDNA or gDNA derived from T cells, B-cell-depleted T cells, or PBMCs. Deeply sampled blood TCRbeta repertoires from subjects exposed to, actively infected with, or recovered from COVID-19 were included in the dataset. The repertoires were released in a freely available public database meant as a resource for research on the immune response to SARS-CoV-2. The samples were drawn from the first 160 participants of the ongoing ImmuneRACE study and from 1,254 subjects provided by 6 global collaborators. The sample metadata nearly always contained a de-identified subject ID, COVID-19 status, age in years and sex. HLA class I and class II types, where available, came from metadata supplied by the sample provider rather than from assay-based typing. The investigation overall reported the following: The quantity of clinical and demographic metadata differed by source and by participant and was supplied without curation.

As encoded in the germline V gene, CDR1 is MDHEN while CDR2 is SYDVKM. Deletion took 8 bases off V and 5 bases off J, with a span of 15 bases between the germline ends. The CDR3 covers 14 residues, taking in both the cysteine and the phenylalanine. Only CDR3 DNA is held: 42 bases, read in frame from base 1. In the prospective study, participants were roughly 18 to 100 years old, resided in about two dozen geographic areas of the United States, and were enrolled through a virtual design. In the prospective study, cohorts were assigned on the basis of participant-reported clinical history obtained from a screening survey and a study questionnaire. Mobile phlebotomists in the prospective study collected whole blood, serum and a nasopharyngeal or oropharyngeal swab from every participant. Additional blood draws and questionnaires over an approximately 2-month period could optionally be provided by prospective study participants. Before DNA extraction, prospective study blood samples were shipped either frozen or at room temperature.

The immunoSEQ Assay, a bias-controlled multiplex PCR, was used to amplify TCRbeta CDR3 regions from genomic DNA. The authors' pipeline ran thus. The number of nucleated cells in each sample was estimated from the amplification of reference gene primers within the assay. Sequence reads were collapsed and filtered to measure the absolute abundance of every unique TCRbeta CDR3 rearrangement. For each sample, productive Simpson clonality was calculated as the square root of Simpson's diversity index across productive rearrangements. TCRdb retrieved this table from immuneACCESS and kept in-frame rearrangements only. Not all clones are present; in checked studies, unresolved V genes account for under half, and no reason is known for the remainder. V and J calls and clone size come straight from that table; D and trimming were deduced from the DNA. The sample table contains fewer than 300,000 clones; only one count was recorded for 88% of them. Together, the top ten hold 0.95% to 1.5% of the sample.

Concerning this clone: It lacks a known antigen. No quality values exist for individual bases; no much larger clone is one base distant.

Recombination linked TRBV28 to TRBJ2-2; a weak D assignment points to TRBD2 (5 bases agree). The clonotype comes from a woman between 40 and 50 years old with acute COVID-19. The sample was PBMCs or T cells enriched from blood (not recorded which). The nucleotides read TGTGCCAGCGCGGATCCCACTAGAACCGGGGAGCTGTTTTTT. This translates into CASADPTRTGELFF.